The clone carrying this T cell receptor (beta chain) showed up many times. Its cognate antigen is unknown. Authors' methods: A classifier for distant metastasis in papillary thyroid cancer was constructed using CDR3 differences observed across clinicopathological groups. With MiXCR, TCRdb called clones anew from the PCR reads. TCRdb's processing, not the authors', yielded these V and J calls. The sample has some 40,000 clones; more than 15% are singletons. V was trimmed by 3 bases and J by 7 bases, leaving 10 bases between them. This CDR3 comprises 13 residues. The V gene's germline CDR1 is SGHTA and CDR2 FQGNSA. The data originate from a study of metastatic and nonmetastatic thyroid tumors. The overall study: For malignant and benign thyroid patients, tumor or nodule tissue and blood were the sources whose repertoires were compared.

Prior to thyroid surgery, none of the patients had received any treatment. Study-level points and caveats: Benign nodules reportedly had significantly lower TCR beta diversity than malignant thyroid tumors in blood and tumor.

The V gene is TRBV7-2, the J gene TRBJ2-1; perhaps TRBD2 as D (6 bases). Source material: blood. This TCR was recovered from a female donor with papillary thyroid cancer or a benign thyroid nodule (not recorded which). Some clones in this sample may be carry-over from other donors' samples. This CDR3 reads CASSLTSWNEQFF. The CDR3 DNA reads TGTGCCAGCAGCTTGACTAGTTGGAATGAGCAGTTCTTC.